These 6 T cell receptor beta chains were all obtained from the same sample, sequenced in a study of T-cell memory formation after mild COVID-19 (dated by TCRdb to the early 2020s). Library prep was done by 5' RACE. The run used an Illumina NovaSeq 6000. TCRdb reran the public reads through fastp at Q25 and MiXCR, keeping productive beta chains. Rows are combined by CDR3 protein, so each entry shows the most common genes and DNA. Counted in this sample were hundreds of thousands of distinct CDR3 sequences; about 20% of them appeared once. The ten largest clones represent roughly 8.1% of the sample. The sequenced material came from PBMCs or a T cell subset sorted from them (not recorded which). The receptors come from an adult woman who had mild COVID-19 (a few samples of this study predate the infection). The sample titles of this study are shuffled in the database, so cell type and time point are left out; the donor was told from shared clones.

This clonotype was seen a few times. CDR3 in DNA: TGTGCCAGCAGTGAATCGACAGAGACCTACAATGAGCAGTTCTTC. Its translation is CASSESTETYNEQFF. V usage is TRBV25-1 and J usage is TRBJ2-1, with TRBD1 as a possible D gene (5 bases). The V gene lost 1 base and the J gene lost 2 bases, with 9 bases spanning the gap. Germline assignment: CDR1 MGHDK and CDR2 SYGVNS. CDR3 length: 15 amino acids.

This clonotype was observed a few times. V gene TRBV18 combines with J gene TRBJ2-1; 10 bases match TRBD1. Germline CDR1 and CDR2: KGHSH and LQKENI. Trimming removed 0 bases from V and 9 bases from J; junction bases left unmatched: 5. This CDR3 is 15 amino acids long. The CDR3 sequence is CASSPPGQGIGEQFF. DNA of the CDR3: TGTGCCAGCTCACCACCGGGACAGGGGATCGGTGAGCAGTTCTTC.

This clonotype was counted many times. The chain couples TRBV3-1 to TRBJ2-5; TRBD2 agrees at 14 bases. Germline values: CDR1 LGHDT, CDR2 YNNKEL (reference sequence). The CDR3 runs to 18 residues. With 4 bases clipped from V and 3 bases from J, the junction kept 10 bases outside the gene matches. In DNA form, the CDR3 reads TGTGCCAGCAGCCCACGACTAGCGGGAGGGCCAAGCGAAGAGACCCAGTACTTC. It encodes CASSPRLAGGPSEETQYF.

V and J are TRBV4-1 and TRBJ1-2, with 7 positions matching TRBD1. CDR1 MGHRA and CDR2 YSYEKL come from the germline V gene. V gave up 2 bases and J gave up 5 bases; unmatched junction bases: 8. The CDR3 runs to 15 residues. The CDR3 DNA reads as TGCGCCAGCAGCCAAACCTCCGGGACAGATTATGGCTACACCTTC. Its translation is CASSQTSGTDYGYTF.

The table lists this clonotype with a few counts. The genes are TRBV28 and TRBJ1-1; 8 nucleotides line up with TRBD1. This CDR3 has 16 residues. From germline, CDR1 is MDHEN and CDR2 SYDVKM. V was pared by 2 bases and J by 1 base, with 6 bases of the junction left unmatched. The CDR3 DNA is TGTGCCAGCAGTTTAGGAACGACAGGGGCGAACACTGAAGCTTTCTTT. Residues: CASSLGTTGANTEAFF.

The rearrangement joins TRBV12-3 or TRBV12-4 to TRBJ2-7; tentative D call: TRBD2 (6 bases). With 6 bases removed from V and 2 bases from J, the gap between germline ends came to 14 bases. This CDR3 comprises 14 residues. The CDR3 loop is CASSRVSGPYEQYF. DNA of the CDR3: TGTGCCAGCAGCCGTGTTAGCGGCCCCTACGAGCAGTACTTC.